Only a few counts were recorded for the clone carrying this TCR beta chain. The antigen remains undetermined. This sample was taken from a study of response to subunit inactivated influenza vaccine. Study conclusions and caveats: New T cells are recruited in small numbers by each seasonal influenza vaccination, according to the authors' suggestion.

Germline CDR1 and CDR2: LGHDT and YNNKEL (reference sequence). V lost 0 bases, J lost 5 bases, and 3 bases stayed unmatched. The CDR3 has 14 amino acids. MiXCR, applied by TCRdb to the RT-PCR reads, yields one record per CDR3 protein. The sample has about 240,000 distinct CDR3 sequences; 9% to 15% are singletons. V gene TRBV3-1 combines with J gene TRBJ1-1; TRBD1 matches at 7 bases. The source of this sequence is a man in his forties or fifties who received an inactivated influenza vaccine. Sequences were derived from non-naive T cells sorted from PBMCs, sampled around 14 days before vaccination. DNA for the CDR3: TGTGCCAGCAGCCAAGAGACAGGGAAGACTGAAGCTTTCTTT. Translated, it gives CASSQETGKTEAFF.